A selection of T cell receptor beta chains follows, all from one sample in a study of blood T cell repertoires in COVID-19. TCRdb keeps only in-frame clones here, not all; method: immunoSEQ multiplex PCR. Of around 480,000 clones in the sample, roughly nine tenths were seen once. The sequencing input was PBMCs or T cells enriched from blood (not recorded which). Every receptor here comes from a woman aged 18-30 years who had recovered from COVID-19. The CDR3 runs from the conserved cysteine through the conserved F or W.

v_call cdr3_aa
TRBV5-1 CASSLKQGGGEKLFF
TRBV6-5 CASTLAFTEAFF
TRBV30 CACSRGERSPLHF
TRBV12-3/TRBV12-4 CASSLKGGTEAFF
TRBV2 CAPRRGGLWDTQYF
TRBV29-1 CSVDGGGIPKETQYF
TRBV6-2/TRBV6-3 CASSIIRDSDSPLHF
TRBV7-2 CASSPQSGAGREQFF
TRBV30 CAWKRGGEWALNTEAFF
TRBV2 CASSEVGLGQGAGRTQYF
TRBV15 CATSTGRGAYNSPLHF
TRBV7-9 CASSLAVGGRNRDYGYTF
TRBV19 CASSPRQGDYNSPLHF
TRBV11-2 CASSFEGAWDTEAFF
TRBV30 CAWSLNEGADGYTF